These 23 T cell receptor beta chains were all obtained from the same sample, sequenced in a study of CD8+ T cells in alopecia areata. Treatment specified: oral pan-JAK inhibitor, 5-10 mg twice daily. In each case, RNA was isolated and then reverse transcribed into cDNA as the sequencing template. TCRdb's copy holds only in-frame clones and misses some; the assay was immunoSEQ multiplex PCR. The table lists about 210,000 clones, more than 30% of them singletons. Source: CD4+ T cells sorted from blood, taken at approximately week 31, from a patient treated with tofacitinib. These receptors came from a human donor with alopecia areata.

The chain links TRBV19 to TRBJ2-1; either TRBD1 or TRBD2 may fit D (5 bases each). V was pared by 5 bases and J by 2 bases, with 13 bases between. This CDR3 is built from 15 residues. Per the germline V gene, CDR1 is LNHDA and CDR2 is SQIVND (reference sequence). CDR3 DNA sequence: TGTGCCAGTAGTGAGCGGACATCAACCTACAATGAGCAGTTCTTC. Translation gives CASSERTSTYNEQFF.

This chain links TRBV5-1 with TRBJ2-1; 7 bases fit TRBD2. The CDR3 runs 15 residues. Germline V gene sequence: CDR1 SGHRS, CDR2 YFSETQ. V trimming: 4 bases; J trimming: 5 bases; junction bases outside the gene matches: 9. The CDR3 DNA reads TGCGCCAGCAGCGTCGGGACTACTAGGAACAATGAGCAGTTCTTC. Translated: CASSVGTTRNNEQFF.

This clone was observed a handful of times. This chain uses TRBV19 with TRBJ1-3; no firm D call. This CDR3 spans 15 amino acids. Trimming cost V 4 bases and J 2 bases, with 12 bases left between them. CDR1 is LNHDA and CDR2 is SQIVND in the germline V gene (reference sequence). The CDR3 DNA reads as TGTGCCAGTAGTAAAAAGGGAGCAGCTGGAAACACCATATATTTT. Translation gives CASSKKGAAGNTIYF.

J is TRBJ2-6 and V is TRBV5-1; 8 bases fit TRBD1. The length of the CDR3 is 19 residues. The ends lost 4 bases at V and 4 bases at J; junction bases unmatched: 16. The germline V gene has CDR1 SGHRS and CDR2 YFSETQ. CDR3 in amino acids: CASSQPSGTGAQGANVLTF. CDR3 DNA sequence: TGCGCCAGCAGCCAGCCGTCCGGGACAGGAGCCCAAGGGGCCAACGTCCTGACTTTC.

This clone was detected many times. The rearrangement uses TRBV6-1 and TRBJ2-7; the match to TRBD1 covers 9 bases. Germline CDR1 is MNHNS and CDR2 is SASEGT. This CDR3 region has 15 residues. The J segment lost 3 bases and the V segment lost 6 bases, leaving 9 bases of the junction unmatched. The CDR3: CASSTAGTGIYEQYF. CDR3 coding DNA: TGTGCCAGCAGCACAGCCGGGACAGGGATCTACGAGCAGTACTTC.

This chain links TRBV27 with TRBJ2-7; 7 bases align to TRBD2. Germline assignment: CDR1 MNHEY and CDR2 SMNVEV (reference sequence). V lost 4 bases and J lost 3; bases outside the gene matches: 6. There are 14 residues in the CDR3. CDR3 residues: CASSSRGGYYEQYF. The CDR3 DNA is TGTGCCAGCAGTTCCCGCGGGGGATACTACGAGCAGTACTTC.

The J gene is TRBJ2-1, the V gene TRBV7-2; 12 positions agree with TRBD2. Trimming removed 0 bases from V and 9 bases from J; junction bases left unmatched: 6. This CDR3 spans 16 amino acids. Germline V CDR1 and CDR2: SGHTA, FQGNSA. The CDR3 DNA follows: TGTGCCAGCAGCTTAGCGCCTAGCGGGGGGGCAATTGAGCAGTTCTTC. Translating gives CASSLAPSGGAIEQFF.

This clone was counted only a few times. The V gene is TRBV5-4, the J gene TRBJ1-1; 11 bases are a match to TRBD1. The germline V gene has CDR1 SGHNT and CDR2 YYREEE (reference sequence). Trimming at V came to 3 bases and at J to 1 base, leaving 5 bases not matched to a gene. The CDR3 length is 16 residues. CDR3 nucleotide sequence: TGTGCCAGCAGCTCCGGGACAGGGGGGACGAACACTGAAGCTTTCTTT. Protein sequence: CASSSGTGGTNTEAFF.

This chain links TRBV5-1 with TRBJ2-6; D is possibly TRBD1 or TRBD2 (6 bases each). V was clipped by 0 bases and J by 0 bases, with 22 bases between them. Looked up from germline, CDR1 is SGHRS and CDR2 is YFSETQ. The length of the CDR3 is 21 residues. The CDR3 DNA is TGCGCCAGCAGCTTGGGAGATGGCCCGGGGGCATCGCCCTCTGGGGCCAACGTCCTGACTTTC. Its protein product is CASSLGDGPGASPSGANVLTF.

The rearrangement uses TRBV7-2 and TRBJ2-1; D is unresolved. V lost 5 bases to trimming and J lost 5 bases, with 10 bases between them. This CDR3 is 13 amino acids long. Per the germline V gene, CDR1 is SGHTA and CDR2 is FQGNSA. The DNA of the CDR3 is TGTGCCAGCAGCAGCAATGAACACAATGAGCAGTTCTTC. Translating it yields CASSSNEHNEQFF.

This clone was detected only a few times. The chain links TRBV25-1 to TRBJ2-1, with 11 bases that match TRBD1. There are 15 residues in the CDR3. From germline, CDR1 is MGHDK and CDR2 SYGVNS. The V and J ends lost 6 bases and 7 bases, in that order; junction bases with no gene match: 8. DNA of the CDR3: TGTGCCAGCAGCACAACCGGGACAGGGGGGAATGAGCAGTTCTTC. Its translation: CASSTTGTGGNEQFF. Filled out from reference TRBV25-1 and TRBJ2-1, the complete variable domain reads EADIYQTPRYLVIGTGKKITLECSQTMGHDKMYWYQQDPGMELHLIHYSYGVNSTEKGDLSSESTVSRIRTEHFPLTLESARPSHTSQYLCASSTTGTGGNEQFFGPGTRLTVL.

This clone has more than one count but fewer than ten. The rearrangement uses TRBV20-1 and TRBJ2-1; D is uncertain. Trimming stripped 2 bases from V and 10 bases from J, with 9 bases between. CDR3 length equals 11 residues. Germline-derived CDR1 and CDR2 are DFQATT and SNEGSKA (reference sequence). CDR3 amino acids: CSARIEEEQFF. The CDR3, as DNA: TGCAGTGCTAGAATCGAGGAGGAGCAGTTCTTC.

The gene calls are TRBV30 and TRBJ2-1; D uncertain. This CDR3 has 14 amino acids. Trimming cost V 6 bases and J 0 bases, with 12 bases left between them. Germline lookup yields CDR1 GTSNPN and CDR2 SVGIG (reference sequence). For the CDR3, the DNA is TGTGCCTGCCTCAGCGAGAGCTCCTACAATGAGCAGTTCTTC. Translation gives CACLSESSYNEQFF.

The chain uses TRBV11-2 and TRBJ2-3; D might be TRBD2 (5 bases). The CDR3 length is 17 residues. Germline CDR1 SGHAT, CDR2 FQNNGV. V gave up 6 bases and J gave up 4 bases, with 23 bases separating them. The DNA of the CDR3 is TGTGCCAGCAGACCTCAGAGGGCTTGGAAGCTCGCAGATACGCAGTATTTT. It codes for CASRPQRAWKLADTQYF.

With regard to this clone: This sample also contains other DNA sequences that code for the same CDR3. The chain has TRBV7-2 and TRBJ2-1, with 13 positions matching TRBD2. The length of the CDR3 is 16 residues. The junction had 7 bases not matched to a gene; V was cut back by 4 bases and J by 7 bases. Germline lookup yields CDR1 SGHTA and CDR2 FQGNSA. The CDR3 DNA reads TGTGCCAGCAGCTCCCGACTAGCGGGAGGTAGAAATGAGCAGTTCTTC. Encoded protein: CASSSRLAGGRNEQFF.

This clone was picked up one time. The CDR3: CASSRGSGVNTEAFF. Written as DNA, the CDR3 is TGTGCCAGCAGCCGCGGATCAGGGGTAAACACTGAAGCTTTCTTT. The chain employs TRBV14 and TRBJ1-1; a weak D match, TRBD1 (6 bases). CDR3 length equals 15 residues. Germline V gene lookup returns CDR1 SGHDN and CDR2 FVKESK. Trimming took 4 bases from V and 2 from J, leaving 14 bases between them.

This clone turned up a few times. CDR3 amino acids: CASSARQDGEAFF. In DNA, the CDR3 is TGTGCCAGCAGCGCCCGACAGGACGGGGAAGCTTTCTTT. The J gene is TRBJ1-1, the V gene TRBV9, with a possible D match to TRBD1 (6 bases). The CDR3 consists of 13 residues. Per the germline V gene, CDR1 is SGDLS and CDR2 is YYNGEE. V lost 3 bases, J lost 8 bases, and 14 bases lay in between.

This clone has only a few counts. CDR3 amino acids: CASSVVPENTEAFF. In nucleotides, the CDR3 is TGTGCCAGCAGCGTAGTCCCGGAGAACACTGAAGCTTTCTTT. The chain has TRBV9 and TRBJ1-1; no clear D gene. Germline values: CDR1 SGDLS, CDR2 YYNGEE. V was trimmed by 0 bases and J by 1 base, leaving 7 bases between them. The CDR3 spans 14 residues.

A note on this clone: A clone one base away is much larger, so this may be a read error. CDR3 in DNA: TGTGTCAGCAGTGGAGGGCACGAGCAGTACTTC. Its protein product is CVSSGGHEQYF. This chain connects TRBV6-1 to TRBJ2-7; D perhaps matches TRBD2 (6 bases). CDR1 and CDR2 (germline): MNHNS, SASEGT. This CDR3 region has 11 residues.

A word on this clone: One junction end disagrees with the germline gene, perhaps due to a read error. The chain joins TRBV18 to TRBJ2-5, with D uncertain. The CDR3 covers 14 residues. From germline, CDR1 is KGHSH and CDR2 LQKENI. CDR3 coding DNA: TGTGCCAGCTCACCAGTGGCCGGCCAAGAGCCCCAGTACTTC. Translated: CASSPVAGQEPQYF. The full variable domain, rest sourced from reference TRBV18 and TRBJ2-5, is NAGVMQNPRHLVRRRGQEARLRCSPMKGHSHVYWYRQLPEEGLKFMVYLQKENIIDESGMPKERFSAEFPKEGPSILRIQQVVRGDSAAYFCASSPVAGQEPQYFGPGTRLLVL.

CDR3 coding DNA: TGTGCCAGCTTCCCGAAGGGGACGTTGAACACTGAAGCTTTCTTT. Encoded protein: CASFPKGTLNTEAFF. V is TRBV27 and J is TRBJ1-1; tentative D call: TRBD1 (5 bases). The germline gives CDR1 MNHEY, CDR2 SMNVEV (reference sequence). The CDR3 is made up of 15 amino acids. V lost 8 bases and J lost 0, with 16 bases in between.

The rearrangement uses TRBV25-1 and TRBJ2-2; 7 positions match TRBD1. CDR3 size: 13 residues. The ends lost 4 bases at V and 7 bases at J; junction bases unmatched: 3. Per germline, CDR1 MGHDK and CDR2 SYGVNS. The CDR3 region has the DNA TGTGCCAGCAGTGGCTGGGACAGCGGGGAGCTGTTTTTT. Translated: CASSGWDSGELFF.

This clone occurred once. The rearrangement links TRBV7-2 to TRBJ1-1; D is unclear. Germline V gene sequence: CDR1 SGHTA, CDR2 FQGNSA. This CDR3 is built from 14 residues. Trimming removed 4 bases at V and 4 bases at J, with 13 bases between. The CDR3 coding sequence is TGTGCCAGCAGCTCCAACGCAGGTAGCACTGAAGCTTTCTTT. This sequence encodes CASSSNAGSTEAFF.